This T cell receptor beta chain is from a study of T-cell reconstitution after alpha-beta-depleted transplantation in children. This clonotype was seen at least ten times. Per germline, CDR1 MRHNA and CDR2 SNTAGT. CDR3 length: 16 residues. Trimming removed 5 bases from V and 0 bases from J; junction bases left unmatched: 3. Unique molecular identifiers were incorporated during preparation of the TCRbeta library. In TCRdb, the PCR reads were re-called with MiXCR into one record per CDR3 protein. The table lists hundreds of thousands of distinct CDR3 sequences, 15% to 20% of them singletons, with approximately 1.1% in the top ten.

V is TRBV6-4 and J is TRBJ2-1, with 11 bases identical to TRBD2. Sequences were derived from PBMCs from the stem cell graft donor, sampled from the stem cell graft. The TCR comes from a human donor who donated a stem cell graft to a child with acute myeloid leukemia. The CDR3 coding sequence is TGTGCCAGCAGTCATAGCGGGGGGGCCTCCTACAATGAGCAGTTCTTC. Its translation is CASSHSGGASYNEQFF.